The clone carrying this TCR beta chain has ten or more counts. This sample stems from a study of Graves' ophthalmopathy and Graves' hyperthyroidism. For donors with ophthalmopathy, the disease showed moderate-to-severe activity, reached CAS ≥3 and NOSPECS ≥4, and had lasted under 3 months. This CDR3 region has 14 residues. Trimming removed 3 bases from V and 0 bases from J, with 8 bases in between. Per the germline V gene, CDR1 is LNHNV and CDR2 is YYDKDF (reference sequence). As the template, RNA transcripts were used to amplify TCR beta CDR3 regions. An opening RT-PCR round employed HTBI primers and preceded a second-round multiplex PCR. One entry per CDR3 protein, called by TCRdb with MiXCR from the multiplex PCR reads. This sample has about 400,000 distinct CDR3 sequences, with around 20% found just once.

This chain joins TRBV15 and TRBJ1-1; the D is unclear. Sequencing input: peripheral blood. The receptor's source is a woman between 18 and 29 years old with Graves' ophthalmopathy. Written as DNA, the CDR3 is TGTGCCACCAGCAGGGGTTTCATGAACACTGAAGCTTTCTTT. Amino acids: CATSRGFMNTEAFF.